Each of the 22 T cell receptor beta chains below was sequenced from the same sample in a study of cytotoxic CD8 clonotypes in ibrutinib-treated CLL. The assay was immunoSEQ multiplex PCR, and TCRdb's table has in-frame clones only and misses some. The sample lists approximately 350,000 clones; 67% were seen once. The sequencing here drew on PBMCs, taken after 36 months of ibrutinib treatment. The receptors stem from a human donor with chronic lymphocytic leukemia.

This chain uses TRBV4-1 with TRBJ2-3; weak D call: TRBD2 (5 bases). Germline V gene data show CDR1 as MGHRA and CDR2 as YSYEKL. The length of the CDR3 is 12 residues. Trimming cost V 2 bases and J 11 bases, with 11 bases left between them. CDR3 DNA sequence: TGCGCCAGCAGCCAAATCGGACTGGGGCAGTATTTT. Its protein is CASSQIGLGQYF.

The rearrangement joins TRBV2 to TRBJ2-1; D is possibly TRBD1 (5 bases). The germline V gene encodes CDR1 SNHLY and CDR2 FYNNEI. The CDR3 length is 14 residues. V lost 4 bases and J lost 6, with 13 bases in between. CDR3 DNA: TGTGCCAGCAGTGTCCAGGGTAGTAGCAATGAGCAGTTCTTC. It yields the protein CASSVQGSSNEQFF.

The V and J genes are TRBV5-1 and TRBJ2-7; D is unresolved. Between the trimmed V and J ends, which lost 1 base and 3 bases, there was a span of 8 bases. This CDR3 comprises 13 residues. The germline V gene has CDR1 SGHRS and CDR2 YFSETQ. CDR3 nucleotides: TGCGCCAGCAGCTTGAGACTGGACTACGAGCAGTACTTC. Encoded protein: CASSLRLDYEQYF. The whole variable domain, remainder taken from reference TRBV5-1 and TRBJ2-7, is KAGVTQTPRYLIKTRGQQVTLSCSPISGHRSVSWYQQTPGQGLQFLFEYFSETQRNKGNFPGRFSGRQFSNSRSEMNVSTLELGDSALYLCASSLRLDYEQYFGPGTRLTVT.

The chain joins TRBV28 to TRBJ1-5; D call uncertain. CDR1 is MDHEN and CDR2 is SYDVKM in the germline V gene. V dropped 5 bases and J dropped 3 bases, with 5 bases sitting between them. CDR3 length equals 12 residues. The CDR3 DNA reads TGTGCCAGCAGTCAAATCAATCAGCCCCAGCATTTT. It translates to CASSQINQPQHF. The full variable domain, with the rest looked up from reference TRBV28 and TRBJ1-5, is DVKVTQSSRYLVKRTGEKVFLECVQDMDHENMFWYRQDPGLGLRLIYFSYDVKMKEKGDIPEGYSVSREKKERFSLILESASTNQTSMYLCASSQINQPQHFGDGTRLSIL.

The V and J genes are TRBV29-1 and TRBJ2-6, with 8 bases identical to TRBD1. Germline lookup yields CDR1 SQVTM and CDR2 ANQGSEA. V gave up 7 bases and J gave up 3 bases; unmatched junction bases: 5. The CDR3 runs 14 residues. The CDR3 DNA is TGCAGCGCCCAGGGGGCGGATGGGGCCAACGTCCTGACTTTC. The encoded protein is CSAQGADGANVLTF.

The sample holds a few counts of this clone. The gene calls are TRBV5-4 and TRBJ1-2; possible D gene TRBD1, 5 bases. The CDR3 runs to 15 residues. The ends were cut back, 4 bases at V and 0 bases at J, with 13 bases in the middle. In germline, CDR1 is SGHNT, CDR2 YYREEE (reference sequence). DNA for the CDR3: TGTGCCAGCAGCCCCACAGGTTCAGCTAACTATGGCTACACCTTC. Protein product: CASSPTGSANYGYTF.

The chain employs TRBV25-1 and TRBJ2-2; no clear D. Germline V gene lookup returns CDR1 MGHDK and CDR2 SYGVNS. The germline V and J ends were trimmed by 2 bases and 4 bases, with 8 bases remaining between them. The CDR3 is 14 residues long. CDR3 nucleotide sequence: TGTGCCAGCAGTGAACAAGGATTCACCGGGGAGCTGTTTTTT. Its protein is CASSEQGFTGELFF.

V and J are TRBV5-6 and TRBJ2-1; unclear D gene. Trimming pared 0 bases from V and 6 bases from J, leaving 10 bases between. CDR3 length equals 14 residues. The germline CDR1 and CDR2 sequences are SGHDT and YYEEEE. The CDR3 DNA sequence: TGTGCCAGCAGCTTGGAATTAGCTAGCAATGAGCAGTTCTTC. It translates to CASSLELASNEQFF.

CDR3 amino acids: CASSKKAGYYGYTF. The CDR3 region has the DNA TGTGCCAGCAGCAAAAAGGCAGGGTACTATGGCTACACCTTC. The chain couples TRBV21-1 to TRBJ1-2; the D call in the table, TRBD1, was not verified against the DNA. TRBV21-1 is a documented pseudogene. This CDR3 comprises 14 residues.

The chain carries TRBV23-1 and TRBJ1-1; 7 positions match TRBD1. TRBV23-1 is identified as an open reading frame with a role that is uncertain. After removal of 3 bases from V and 3 bases from J, the junction contained 10 bases not matched to a gene. The CDR3 has 16 residues. CDR3 nucleotides: TGCGCCAGCAGTCACCCTCAGGGGGATTTGTACACTGAAGCTTTCTTT. The encoded protein is CASSHPQGDLYTEAFF.

The chain carries TRBV7-9 and TRBJ2-1; 12 nucleotides align to TRBD2. The germline V gene has CDR1 SEHNR and CDR2 FQNEAQ (reference sequence). The CDR3 loop spans 17 amino acids. V shed 5 bases, J shed 8 bases, and the junction held 13 bases outside the gene matches. The CDR3 is CASSPLAGLAGSDEQFF. In DNA form, the CDR3 reads TGTGCCAGCAGCCCCCTCGCGGGACTAGCGGGTTCAGATGAGCAGTTCTTC.

This clone showed up just a few times. The rearrangement links TRBV6-5 to TRBJ1-2; 8 bases are shared with TRBD1. The V gene end was trimmed by 5 bases and the J gene end by 7 bases; junction bases not matched to a gene: 3. This CDR3 comprises 12 residues. Per the germline V gene, CDR1 is MNHEY and CDR2 is SVGAGI. CDR3 in DNA: TGTGCCAGCAGTAGGACAGGGTTTGGCTACACCTTC. Residues: CASSRTGFGYTF.

The chain is built from TRBV25-1 and TRBJ1-5, with TRBD1 matching 7 bases. The length of the CDR3 is 15 residues. CDR1 MGHDK and CDR2 SYGVNS come from the germline V gene. The V segment lost 4 bases and the J segment 3 bases; nucleotides outside the gene matches: 6. The DNA for the CDR3 is TGTGCCAGCAGTGCCGGGACAGCCCTCAATCAGCCCCAGCATTTT. Translated: CASSAGTALNQPQHF.

This clone has more than one count but fewer than ten. This chain links TRBV19 with TRBJ1-6; maybe TRBD1 (6 bases). Deletions cut 8 bases from V and 9 bases from J, with 14 bases between. The germline CDR1 and CDR2 sequences are LNHDA and SQIVND (reference sequence). The CDR3 has 13 amino acids. CDR3 amino acids: CASGNEGGSPLHF. CDR3 bases: TGTGCCAGTGGCAATGAGGGGGGTTCACCCCTCCACTTT.

The chain employs TRBV11-2 and TRBJ1-1; D is unclear. Germline loops: CDR1 SGHAT, CDR2 FQNNGV. There are 16 residues in the CDR3. Trimming shortened V by 6 bases and J by 2 bases, and 19 bases separated the two germline ends. This CDR3 is CASRGRFPETNTEAFF. As DNA, the CDR3 is TGTGCCAGCAGGGGCCGTTTCCCTGAAACCAACACTGAAGCTTTCTTT.

The gene calls are TRBV5-5 and TRBJ1-5; 8 bases align to TRBD1. The V gene's germline CDR1 is SGHKS and CDR2 YYEKEE (reference sequence). CDR3 length: 16 amino acids. V shed 0 bases, J shed 6 bases, and the junction held 8 bases outside the gene matches. CDR3 region: CASSLGQGTSLQPQHF. In nucleotides, the CDR3 is TGTGCCAGCAGCTTGGGACAGGGGACCTCACTTCAGCCCCAGCATTTT.

The chain uses TRBV15 and TRBJ2-7; the D gene could be TRBD1 or TRBD2 (5 bases each). Deletions cut 0 bases from V and 4 bases from J, with 16 bases between. The germline V gene encodes CDR1 LNHNV and CDR2 YYDKDF (reference sequence). This CDR3 has 16 amino acids. The CDR3 DNA is TGTGCCACCAGCAGAGACGGGACGGGGAAGCGATACGAGCAGTACTTC. This gives the protein CATSRDGTGKRYEQYF.

The chain joins TRBV12-5 to TRBJ2-7, with D unclear. CDR1 is LGHNT, CDR2 FRNRAP, per germline. CDR3 length equals 12 residues. The V end lost 3 bases, the J end lost 4 bases, and 7 bases lay between the germline ends. The CDR3 region has the DNA TGTGCTAGTGGTTTATATAGTTACGAGCAGTACTTC. Encoded protein: CASGLYSYEQYF.

V is TRBV11-3 and J is TRBJ2-1; no clear D gene. CDR1 and CDR2 (germline): SGHNT, YENEEA. The V end was cut by 3 bases, the J end by 10 bases, with 10 bases between. The CDR3 has 12 amino acids. The CDR3 coding sequence is TGTGCCAGCAGCTTGGGATTCTGGGAGCAGTTCTTC. Translating gives CASSLGFWEQFF.

V and J are TRBV29-1 and TRBJ2-7; 8 bases fit TRBD1. V dropped 1 base and J dropped 8; count of bases not matched to a gene: 4. This CDR3 region has 12 residues. Germline-derived CDR1 and CDR2 are SQVTM and ANQGSEA. CDR3 amino acids: CSVEGDRGQQYF. CDR3 bases: TGCAGCGTTGAAGGAGACAGGGGACAGCAGTACTTC.

CDR3 DNA: TGTGCTAGTGGTTTGACCCCGGGACAGGGTGATACGCAGTATTTT. This sequence encodes CASGLTPGQGDTQYF. The chain links TRBV12-5 to TRBJ2-3; TRBD1 matches 9 bases. Germline loops: CDR1 LGHNT, CDR2 FRNRAP. Trimming removed 2 bases from V and 6 bases from J; junction bases left unmatched: 6. The CDR3 covers 15 residues.

The chain couples TRBV13 to TRBJ2-6; D ambiguous. Between the trimmed V and J ends, which lost 2 bases and 3 bases, there was a span of 8 bases. This CDR3 is built from 15 residues. From germline, CDR1 is PRHDT and CDR2 FYEKMQ (reference sequence). CDR3 coding DNA: TGTGCCAGCAGCTTATATAGGAGTGGGGCCAACGTCCTGACTTTC. It translates to CASSLYRSGANVLTF.